A selection of T cell receptor beta chains follows, all from one sample in a study of T cell responses to AZD1222 COVID-19 vaccine. Using immunoSEQ multiplex PCR, the repertoire was profiled, and TCRdb retains in-frame clones only, with some absent. The sample lists over 150,000 clones; over 85% were seen once. Sequenced here: peripheral blood, sampled 28 days after the second dose of the MenACWY control vaccine. The receptors were sampled from an adult who received the MenACWY meningococcal vaccine as a control. CDR3s include the opening cysteine and the closing phenylalanine or tryptophan. A D gene is named only where the DNA matches it firmly. Clone size is given for some rows only: seen once, a few or many times, or a class if the clone is expanded.

CDR3: CASSLGPQVGQPQHF
DNA: TGTGCCAGCAGTTTGGGACCTCAGGTGGGGCAGCCCCAGCATTTT
V: TRBV6-5
D: .
J: TRBJ1-5
size: few

CDR3: CASSLPPPGQRAGELFF
DNA: TGCGCCAGCAGCTTACCACCCCCGGGACAGAGAGCGGGGGAGCTGTTTTTT
V: TRBV5-1
D: TRBD1
J: TRBJ2-2
size: .

CDR3: CASSINEGESGNTIYF
DNA: TGTGCCAGTAGTATCAACGAAGGGGAGTCTGGAAACACCATATATTTT
V: TRBV19
D: .
J: TRBJ1-3
size: few

CDR3: CASRRTGVISNQPQHF
DNA: TGTGCCAGTAGGAGGACAGGGGTTATAAGCAATCAGCCCCAGCATTTT
V: TRBV19
D: TRBD1
J: TRBJ1-5
size: .

CDR3: CASSQDGTGEKLFF
DNA: TGTGCCAGCAGCCAAGATGGGACAGGGGAAAAACTGTTTTTT
V: TRBV3-1/TRBV3-2
D: TRBD1
J: TRBJ1-4
size: .

CDR3: CASSKPGPEAFF
DNA: TGTGCCAGCAGTAAGCCAGGGCCTGAAGCTTTCTTT
V: TRBV12-3/TRBV12-4
D: .
J: TRBJ1-1
size: .

CDR3: CASSPSLWDRAGNTIYF
DNA: TGTGCCAGCAGCCCTTCGCTGTGGGACAGGGCTGGAAACACCATATATTTT
V: TRBV6-2/TRBV6-3
D: TRBD1
J: TRBJ1-3
size: .

CDR3: CASSLADRGSYEQYF
DNA: TGTGCCAGCAGCTTGGCGGACAGGGGTTCCTACGAGCAGTACTTC
V: TRBV5-4
D: TRBD1
J: TRBJ2-7
size: .

CDR3: CASSSLGTGFTEAFF
DNA: TGTGCCAGCAGTTCTCTTGGGACAGGGTTCACTGAAGCTTTCTTT
V: TRBV27
D: TRBD1
J: TRBJ1-1
size: once

CDR3: CASSDLTGSRSPLHF
DNA: TGTGCCAGCAGTGACCTGACAGGATCGCGTTCACCCCTCCACTTT
V: TRBV6-6
D: .
J: TRBJ1-6
size: .

CDR3: CASSPGQRGELFF
DNA: TGTGCCAGCAGTCCTGGCCAAAGAGGGGAGCTGTTTTTT
V: TRBV12-3/TRBV12-4
D: .
J: TRBJ2-2
size: .

CDR3: CASRMTGSPEKLFF
DNA: TGTGCCAGCAGGATGACAGGGTCCCCCGAAAAACTGTTTTTT
V: TRBV27
D: TRBD1
J: TRBJ1-4
size: .

CDR3: CASSLYRVEGYTF
DNA: TGTGCCAGCAGTTTATACAGGGTCGAGGGCTACACCTTC
V: TRBV28
D: .
J: TRBJ1-2
size: .

CDR3: CASSLGNQPQHF
DNA: TGCGCCAGCAGTCTGGGAAATCAGCCCCAGCATTTT
V: TRBV10-2
D: .
J: TRBJ1-5
size: few

CDR3: CASSQATAAEAFF
DNA: TGCGCCAGCAGCCAAGCGACTGCCGCTGAAGCTTTCTTT
V: TRBV4-1
D: .
J: TRBJ1-1
size: .

CDR3: CASSSTGQLGNKEQYF
DNA: TGTGCCAGCAGCTCGACCGGGCAGCTAGGTAATAAGGAGCAGTACTTC
V: TRBV11-2
D: .
J: TRBJ2-7
size: .

CDR3: CASSLSGQVSGNTIYF
DNA: TGTGCCAGCTCACTATCGGGACAGGTCTCTGGAAACACCATATATTTT
V: TRBV18
D: TRBD1
J: TRBJ1-3
size: .

CDR3: CASSLASGDGYTF
DNA: TGTGCCAGCAGCTTGGCGAGCGGGGATGGCTACACCTTC
V: TRBV5-4
D: .
J: TRBJ1-2
size: .

CDR3: CASSLGPGGDGYTF
DNA: TGCGCCAGCAGCTTGGGTCCAGGGGGCGACGGCTACACCTTC
V: TRBV5-1
D: TRBD1
J: TRBJ1-2
size: .

CDR3: CASSQDRLASTDTQYF
DNA: TGCGCCAGCAGCCAAGATCGACTAGCAAGCACAGATACGCAGTATTTT
V: TRBV4-3
D: TRBD2
J: TRBJ2-3
size: .

CDR3: CASSLAGGNQPQHF
DNA: TGCGCCAGCAGCTTGGCCGGAGGAAATCAGCCCCAGCATTTT
V: TRBV5-1
D: .
J: TRBJ1-5
size: .

CDR3: CASSDSWGLAGGPGVDTQYF
DNA: TGTGCCAGCAGTGATTCCTGGGGACTAGCGGGGGGGCCCGGTGTAGATACGCAGTATTTT
V: TRBV6-1
D: TRBD2
J: TRBJ2-3
size: .

CDR3: CASSTPSTPEADTQYF
DNA: TGCGCCAGCAGCACCCCCTCGACCCCGGAGGCAGATACGCAGTATTTT
V: TRBV4-1
D: .
J: TRBJ2-3
size: few

CDR3: CASSGSLSGEKLFF
DNA: TGTGCCAGCAGCGGCTCCCTGAGTGGTGAAAAACTGTTTTTT
V: TRBV9
D: .
J: TRBJ1-4
size: .

CDR3: CSVVGGGVNTGELFF
DNA: TGCAGCGTTGTGGGGGGTGGGGTAAACACCGGGGAGCTGTTTTTT
V: TRBV29-1
D: .
J: TRBJ2-2
size: .

CDR3: CASSYTGGASYTF
DNA: TGTGCCAGCAGCTACACAGGGGGCGCGAGCTACACCTTC
V: TRBV7-9
D: TRBD1
J: TRBJ1-2
size: .

CDR3: CASTRGSGNTIYF
DNA: TGTGCCAGCACCAGGGGCTCTGGAAACACCATATATTTT
V: TRBV6-5
D: .
J: TRBJ1-3
size: .

CDR3: CAISDTTNEKLFF
DNA: TGTGCCATCAGTGACACAACTAATGAAAAACTGTTTTTT
V: TRBV10-3
D: .
J: TRBJ1-4
size: .

CDR3: CASSARGSQETQYF
DNA: TGTGCCAGCAGTGCTCGGGGATCCCAAGAGACCCAGTACTTC
V: TRBV6-6
D: .
J: TRBJ2-5
size: few

CDR3: CASSSGGDRALSPLHF
DNA: TGTGCCAGCAGCTCAGGGGGGGACAGGGCGCTTTCACCCCTCCACTTT
V: TRBV5-4
D: TRBD1
J: TRBJ1-6
size: .

CDR3: CASSLLSSATSNEKLFF
DNA: TGTGCCAGCAGCTTATTATCGTCCGCCACCTCTAATGAAAAACTGTTTTTT
V: TRBV7-3
D: .
J: TRBJ1-4
size: .

CDR3: CATSSTGGSYNEQFF
DNA: TGTGCCACCAGTTCGACAGGGGGGTCCTACAATGAGCAGTTCTTC
V: TRBV15
D: TRBD1
J: TRBJ2-1
size: .

CDR3: CASSQIQENYGYTF
DNA: TGCGCCAGCAGCCAAATACAGGAGAACTATGGCTACACCTTC
V: TRBV4-1
D: .
J: TRBJ1-2
size: .

CDR3: CASSPRGQGNTEAFF
DNA: TGTGCCAGCAGTCCCCGGGGACAGGGGAACACTGAAGCTTTCTTT
V: TRBV27
D: TRBD1
J: TRBJ1-1
size: once

CDR3: CAGWVRGPTNEKLFF
DNA: TGTGCCGGATGGGTTAGGGGGCCCACTAATGAAAAACTGTTTTTT
V: TRBV2
D: TRBD1
J: TRBJ1-4
size: .

CDR3: CASSSGHPEGEAFF
DNA: TGTGCCAGCAGCTCGGGACACCCAGAAGGTGAAGCTTTCTTT
V: TRBV5-4
D: .
J: TRBJ1-1
size: once

CDR3: CASSFARGGNTGELFF
DNA: TGTGCCAGCAGCTTTGCTAGAGGGGGCAACACCGGGGAGCTGTTTTTT
V: TRBV7-9
D: TRBD1
J: TRBJ2-2
size: .

CDR3: CSVELSMNTEAFF
DNA: TGCAGCGTTGAACTCAGCATGAACACTGAAGCTTTCTTT
V: TRBV29-1
D: .
J: TRBJ1-1
size: .

CDR3: CASNRDREGYTF
DNA: TGTGCCAGCAATCGGGACAGGGAAGGCTACACCTTC
V: TRBV6-5
D: TRBD1
J: TRBJ1-2
size: .

CDR3: CASSSTSGNTIYF
DNA: TGTGCCAGTAGTAGTACCTCTGGAAACACCATATATTTT
V: TRBV19
D: .
J: TRBJ1-3
size: .